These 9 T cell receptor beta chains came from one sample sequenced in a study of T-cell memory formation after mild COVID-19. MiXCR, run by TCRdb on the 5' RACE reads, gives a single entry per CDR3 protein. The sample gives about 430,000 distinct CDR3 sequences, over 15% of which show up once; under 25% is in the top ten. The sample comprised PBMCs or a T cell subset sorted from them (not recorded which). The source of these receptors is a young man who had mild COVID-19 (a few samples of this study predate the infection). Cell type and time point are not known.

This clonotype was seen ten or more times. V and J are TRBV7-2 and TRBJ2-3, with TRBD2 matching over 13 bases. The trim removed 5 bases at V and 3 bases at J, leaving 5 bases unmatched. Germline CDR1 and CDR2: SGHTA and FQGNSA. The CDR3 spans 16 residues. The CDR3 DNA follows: TGTGCCAGCAGCCCCCCGACTAGCGGGGGGACAGATACGCAGTATTTT. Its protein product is CASSPPTSGGTDTQYF.

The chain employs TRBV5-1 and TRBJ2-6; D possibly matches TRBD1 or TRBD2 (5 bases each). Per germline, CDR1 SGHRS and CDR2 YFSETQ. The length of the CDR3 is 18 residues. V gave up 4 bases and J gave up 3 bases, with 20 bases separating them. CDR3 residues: CASSPDPAGRSGANVLTF. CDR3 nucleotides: TGCGCCAGCAGCCCGGACCCGGCAGGGAGAAGTGGGGCCAACGTCCTGACTTTC.

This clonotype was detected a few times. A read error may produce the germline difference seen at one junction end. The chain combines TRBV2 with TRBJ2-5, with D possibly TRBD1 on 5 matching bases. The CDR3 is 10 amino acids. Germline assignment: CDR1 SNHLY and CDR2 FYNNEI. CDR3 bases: TGCGGGTGGGGCGGAGAGACCCAGTACTTC. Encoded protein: CGWGGETQYF.

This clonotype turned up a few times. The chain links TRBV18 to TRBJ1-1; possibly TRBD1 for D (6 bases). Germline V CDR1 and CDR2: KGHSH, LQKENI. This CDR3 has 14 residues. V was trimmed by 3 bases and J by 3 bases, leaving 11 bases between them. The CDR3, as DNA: TGTGCCAGCTCACCTGCGGGGGCGGACACTGAAGCTTTCTTT. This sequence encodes CASSPAGADTEAFF.

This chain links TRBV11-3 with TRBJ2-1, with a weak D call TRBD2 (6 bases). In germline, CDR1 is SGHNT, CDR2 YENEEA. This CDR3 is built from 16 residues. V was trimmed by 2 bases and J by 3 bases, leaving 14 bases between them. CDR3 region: CASSLWATDYYNEQFF. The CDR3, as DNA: TGTGCCAGCAGCTTATGGGCAACGGACTACTACAATGAGCAGTTCTTC.

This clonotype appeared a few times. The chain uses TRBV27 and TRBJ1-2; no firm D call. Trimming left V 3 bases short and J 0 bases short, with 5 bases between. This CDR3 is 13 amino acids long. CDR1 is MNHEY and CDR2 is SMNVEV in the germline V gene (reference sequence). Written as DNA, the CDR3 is TGTGCCAGCAGTTTTCGGACTAACTATGGCTACACCTTC. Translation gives CASSFRTNYGYTF.

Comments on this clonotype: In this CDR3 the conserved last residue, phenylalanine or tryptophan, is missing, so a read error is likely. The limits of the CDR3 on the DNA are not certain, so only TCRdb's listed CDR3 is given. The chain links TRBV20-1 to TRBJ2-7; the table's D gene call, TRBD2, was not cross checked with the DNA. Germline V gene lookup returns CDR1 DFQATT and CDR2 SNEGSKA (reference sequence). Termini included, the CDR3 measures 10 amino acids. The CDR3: CSARVGGGTL.

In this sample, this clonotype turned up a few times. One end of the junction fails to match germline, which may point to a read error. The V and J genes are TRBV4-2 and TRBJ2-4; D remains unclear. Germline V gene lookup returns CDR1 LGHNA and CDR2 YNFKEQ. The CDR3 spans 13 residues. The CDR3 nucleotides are TGTGCCAGCAGCCAAGATCTGGACCGGAAAACCCACTTC. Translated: CASSQDLDRKTHF.

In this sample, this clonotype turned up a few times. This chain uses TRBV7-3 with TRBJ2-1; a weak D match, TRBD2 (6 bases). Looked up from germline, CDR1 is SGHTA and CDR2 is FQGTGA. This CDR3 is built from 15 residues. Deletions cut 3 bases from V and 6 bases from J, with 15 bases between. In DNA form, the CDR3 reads TGTGCCAGCAGCTTGACCAGCGGGTCACCCAATGAGCAGTTCTTC. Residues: CASSLTSGSPNEQFF.